This TCR beta chain stems from a study of chemoradiotherapy in HPV16-positive cancers. Clones were read by immunoSEQ multiplex PCR, and TCRdb kept only the in-frame ones, dropping some. The table includes 15,000 to 20,000 clones, 60% to 85% detected once. Overall study results and limits: HPV-specific T cells were functionally defined from only a couple of HPV16-positive patients.

CDR1 and CDR2 from the germline V gene are SGHRS and YFSETQ. V dropped 0 bases and J dropped 0 bases, with 10 bases sitting between them. This CDR3 has 16 residues. Concerning this clone: As yet, its antigen is unknown.

The chain is built from TRBV5-1 and TRBJ1-3; possible D gene TRBD1, 5 bases. The specimen was taken from a patient who underwent chemoradiotherapy. The TCR comes from a human donor with HPV-associated anogenital cancer. The CDR3 coding sequence is TGCGCCAGCAGCTTGGAGGTGGGGGGCTCTGGAAACACCATATATTTT. This gives the protein CASSLEVGGSGNTIYF.